A selection of T cell receptor beta chains follows, all from one sample in a study of regulatory T cells in long-lasting Graves disease. One entry per CDR3 protein results from TCRdb running MiXCR on the multiplex PCR reads. The repertoire holds around 460,000 distinct CDR3 sequences, 20% to 25% seen once, with around 13% in the top ten. The sample was peripheral blood mononuclear cells (PBMCs), taken when the disease was refractory, from a patient treated with antithyroid drugs. These TCRs come from a female donor with Graves disease. Each CDR3 is given without its conserved first and last residue.

j_call v_call cdr3_aa
TRBJ1-1 TRBV7-9 ASSSRDTEAF
TRBJ1-6 TRBV11-2 ASNVGNSYNSPLH
TRBJ2-7 TRBV6-5 ASSYSKGYEQY
TRBJ2-7 TRBV20-1 SARPGGTYEQY
TRBJ2-7 TRBV13 ASSRSGTGRQY
TRBJ2-2 TRBV7-9 ASSRGLDPGELF
TRBJ1-1 TRBV20-1 SGRGGVGTEAF
TRBJ2-5 TRBV7-2 ASSLQRLAGETQY
TRBJ1-4 TRBV4-2 ATSGGPEKLF
TRBJ1-6 TRBV12-3/TRBV12-4 ASSLAGNSPLH
TRBJ2-2 TRBV12-3/TRBV12-4 ASRSTGTGNTGEPF
TRBJ2-4 TRBV7-3 ASSPRDNKNIQY
TRBJ1-5 TRBV7-8 ASSPRDKGPYSNQPQH
TRBJ1-1 TRBV20-1 SAWAPGTEAF
TRBJ1-1 TRBV20-1 SASRGNTEAF
TRBJ1-2 TRBV20-1 SAPREGYGYT
TRBJ2-1 TRBV7-2 ASSYQNNNEQF
TRBJ2-7 TRBV3-2 ASSQVGSWREAHYEQY
TRBJ2-6 TRBV27 ASSGQGAGFYGANVLT
TRBJ2-7 TRBV7-2 ASSSSNEGKGRPYEQY
TRBJ1-5 TRBV27 VSSPDRVVQPQH
TRBJ2-1 TRBV7-9 ASSLGPEQF
TRBJ1-4 TRBV4-1 ASTGQHNEKLF
TRBJ1-1 TRBV29-1 SVRGPLEAF